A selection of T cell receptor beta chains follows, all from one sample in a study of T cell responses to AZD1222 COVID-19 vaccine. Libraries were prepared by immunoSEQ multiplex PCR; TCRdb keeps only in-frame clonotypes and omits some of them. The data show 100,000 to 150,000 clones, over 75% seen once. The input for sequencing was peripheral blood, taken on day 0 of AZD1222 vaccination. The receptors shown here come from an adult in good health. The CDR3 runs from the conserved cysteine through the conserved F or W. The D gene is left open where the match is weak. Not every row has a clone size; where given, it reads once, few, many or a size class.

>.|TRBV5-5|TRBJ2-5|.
TGTGCCAGCAGCTTAGTACTCCGGGACCTCTTAGGGGCCCAGTACTTC
CASSLVLRDLLGAQYF
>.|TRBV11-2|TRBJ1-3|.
TGTGCCAGCAGCTCCTCGATGAGAAACACCATATATTTT
CASSSSMRNTIYF
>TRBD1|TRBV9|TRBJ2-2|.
TGTGCCAGCAGCGGACAGGGGGTAGACACCGGGGAGCTGTTTTTT
CASSGQGVDTGELFF
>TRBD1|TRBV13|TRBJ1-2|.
TGTGCCAGCAGCTTGGGGGACAGGGGCTGGTATGGCTACACCTTC
CASSLGDRGWYGYTF
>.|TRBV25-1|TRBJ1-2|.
TGTGCCAGCAGTGAATTGGGGTATGAGGGGTATGGCTACACCTTC
CASSELGYEGYGYTF
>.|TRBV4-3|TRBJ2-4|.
TGCGCCAGCAGCCAAGATTTTGAGGTCAAAAACATTCAGTACTTC
CASSQDFEVKNIQYF
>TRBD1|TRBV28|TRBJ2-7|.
TGTGCCAGCAGTCCCCCCATACAGGGGTCCTACGAGCAGTACTTC
CASSPPIQGSYEQYF
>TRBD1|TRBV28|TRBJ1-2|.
TGTGCCAGCAGGCCGGGACAGGGGCACACCTATGGCTACACCTTC
CASRPGQGHTYGYTF
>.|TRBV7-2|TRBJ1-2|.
TGTGCCAGCAGCCCACTCGATGGGGGGTGGAGAGAAGGCTACACCTTC
CASSPLDGGWREGYTF
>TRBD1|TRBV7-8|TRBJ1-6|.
TGTGCCAGCAGCCCGGGACAGGGGATGAATTCACCCCTCCACTTT
CASSPGQGMNSPLHF
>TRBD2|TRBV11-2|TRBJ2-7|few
TGTGCCAGCAGCTTATTGGGACTAGCGGGAGTCGACGAGCAGTACTTC
CASSLLGLAGVDEQYF
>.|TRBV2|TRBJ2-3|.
TGTGCCAGCAGGACCAGGGGCACAGATACGCAGTATTTT
CASRTRGTDTQYF
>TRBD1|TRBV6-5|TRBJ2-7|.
TGTGCCAGCAGTCCGAGACAGGGGGCAATGGACGAGCAGTACTTC
CASSPRQGAMDEQYF
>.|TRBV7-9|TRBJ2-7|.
TGTGCCAGCAGCTTATTAGGGATCGAGCAGTACTTC
CASSLLGIEQYF
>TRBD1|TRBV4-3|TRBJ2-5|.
TGCGCCAGCAGCCAAGGACAGGGGTACCAAGAGACCCAGTACTTC
CASSQGQGYQETQYF
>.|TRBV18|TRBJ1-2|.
TGTGCCAGCTCACCACGTTCCGGGGGCTACACCTTC
CASSPRSGGYTF
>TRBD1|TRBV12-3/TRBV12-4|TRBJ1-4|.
TGTGCCAGCAGCTCTACCGGACAGGATCTAATTTTT
CASSSTGQDLIF
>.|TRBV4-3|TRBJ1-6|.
TGCGCCAGCAGCCAGGTCCATAATTCACCCCTCCACTTT
CASSQVHNSPLHF
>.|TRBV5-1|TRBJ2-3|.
TGCGCCAGCAGCTTGCCCACTTCGGATACGCAGTATTTT
CASSLPTSDTQYF
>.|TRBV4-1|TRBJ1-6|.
TGCGCCAGCAGCCAAGTCTTGGGCGATAATTCACCCCTCCACTTT
CASSQVLGDNSPLHF
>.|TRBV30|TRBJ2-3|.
TGTGCCTGGAGTGTTTCGGTAGCTACGCAGTATTTT
CAWSVSVATQYF
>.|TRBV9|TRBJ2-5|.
TGTGCCAGCTCTGGGACTTCGGGGGAGACCCAGTACTTC
CASSGTSGETQYF
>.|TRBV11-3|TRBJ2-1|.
TGTGCCAGCAGACGGGACAACTCCTACAATGAGCAGTTCTTC
CASRRDNSYNEQFF
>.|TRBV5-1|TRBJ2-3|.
TGCGCCAGCAGCTTGGGAGGGGCAGCTAGCACAGATACGCAGTATTTT
CASSLGGAASTDTQYF
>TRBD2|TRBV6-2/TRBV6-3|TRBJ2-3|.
TGTGCCAGCAGCCGTACGGCTAGCGGAAAGACAGATACGCAGTATTTT
CASSRTASGKTDTQYF
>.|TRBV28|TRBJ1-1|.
TGTGCCAGCAGCCGGACAATCGGCACTGAAGCTTTCTTT
CASSRTIGTEAFF
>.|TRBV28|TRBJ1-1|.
TGTGCCAGCAGGGACACGAACACTGAAGCTTTCTTT
CASRDTNTEAFF
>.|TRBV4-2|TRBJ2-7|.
TGTGCCAGCAGCCAAGATCTAAACCATTTCGGGTACGAGCAGTACTTC
CASSQDLNHFGYEQYF
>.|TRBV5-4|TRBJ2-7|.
TGTGCCAGCAGCTTGGGTCAGGACTACGAGCAGTACTTC
CASSLGQDYEQYF
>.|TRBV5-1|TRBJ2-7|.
TGCGCCAGCAGCTTCCAGACTAGGGACTACGAGCAGTACTTC
CASSFQTRDYEQYF
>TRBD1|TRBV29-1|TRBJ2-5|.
TGCAGCGTTGCTCGGGACAGCTCTCTTGGGGAGACCCAGTACTTC
CSVARDSSLGETQYF